This TCR beta chain was sequenced in a study of T cell changes during pregnancy in multiple sclerosis. Some clones are missing from TCRdb's copy, which holds only in-frame ones; the method was immunoSEQ multiplex PCR. The table shows around 62,000 clones, with roughly 93% occurring only once. The CDR3 totals 14 residues. Germline V gene lookup returns CDR1 SGHTA and CDR2 FQGTGA. With V trimmed by 5 bases and J by 1 base, 4 bases remained unmatched. The source material was CD8+ T cells from peripheral blood mononuclear cells, sampled in the second trimester of pregnancy. This sequence originates from a female donor with multiple sclerosis, enrolled in a pregnancy study. This rearrangement joins TRBV7-3 to TRBJ2-7, with TRBD1 matching 8 bases. The CDR3 reads CASSPTGGSYEQYF. DNA for the CDR3: TGTGCCAGCAGCCCTACAGGGGGGTCCTACGAGCAGTACTTC. The variable domain in full, completed from reference TRBV7-3 and TRBJ2-7, reads GAGVSQTPSNKVTEKGKYVELRCDPISGHTALYWYRQSLGQGPEFLIYFQGTGAADDSGLPNDRFFAVRPEGSVSTLKIQRTERGDSAVYLCASSPTGGSYEQYFGPGTRLTVT.